Presented here are 4 T cell receptor beta chains from one specimen sequenced in a study of blood T cells in healthy people across ages. The authors ran a second PCR of 7 to 11 cycles using a sample-barcoded 5' primer and a J-beta primer mix. TCRdb re-analysed the 5' RACE reads in MiXCR, keeping a single row per CDR3 protein. The data show hundreds of thousands of distinct CDR3 sequences, about three fifths seen once. The sample taken for sequencing was blood. These receptor sequences come from a man in his thirties or forties in good health.

V usage is TRBV20-1 and J usage is TRBJ2-5; D uncertain. Germline assignment: CDR1 DFQATT and CDR2 SNEGSKA (reference sequence). The length of the CDR3 is 10 residues. The V gene lost 5 bases and the J gene lost 5 bases, with 6 bases spanning the gap. The chain's CDR3 is CSAYWETQYF. The DNA for the CDR3 is TGCAGTGCTTACTGGGAGACCCAGTACTTC.

The chain combines TRBV12-3 or TRBV12-4 with TRBJ2-5; D possibly uses TRBD1 or TRBD2 (5 bases each). V shed 5 bases and J shed 4 bases, with 14 bases lying between them. The CDR3 is 14 residues long. The CDR3 loop reads CASSRDLLGETQYF. In DNA, the CDR3 is TGTGCCAGCAGTCGGGACCTACTGGGAGAGACCCAGTACTTC.

The chain has TRBV6-2 or TRBV6-3 and TRBJ2-1; D is uncertain. V dropped 8 bases and J dropped 4 bases, with 6 bases sitting between them. The CDR3 loop spans 11 amino acids. The germline V gene encodes CDR1 MNHEY and CDR2 SVGEGT. CDR3 region: CASGQYNEQFF. The DNA of the CDR3 is TGTGCCAGCGGGCAATACAATGAGCAGTTCTTC.

The rearrangement uses TRBV28 and TRBJ2-1, with D perhaps assigned TRBD1 or TRBD2 (5 bases each). Germline V CDR1 and CDR2: MDHEN, SYDVKM. This CDR3 is built from 14 residues. With 5 bases removed from V and 7 bases from J, the gap between germline ends came to 15 bases. In DNA, the CDR3 is TGTGCCAGCAGTCGGCCTAGCTGGGGGAATGAGCAGTTCTTC. Encoded protein: CASSRPSWGNEQFF.